This T cell receptor (beta chain) was sequenced in a study of beta chain features in type 1 diabetes. V lost 3 bases to trimming and J lost 5 bases, with 13 bases between them. CDR1 MDHEN and CDR2 SYDVKM come from the germline V gene. The CDR3 loop spans 14 amino acids. The investigators reverse transcribed all of the isolated RNA, so they sequenced expressed TCRB transcripts. Repertoires were generated with immunoSEQ multiplex PCR, while TCRdb's copy carries only in-frame clones and drops some. The table has approximately 44,000 clones, over 50% seen once; the top ten hold less than 2.5%. This chain connects TRBV28 to TRBJ1-1; D remains ambiguous. The receptor was derived from a woman younger than 35 in good health. Sequencing was done on a sample of Tregs from blood. CDR3 amino acids: CASSFPGRWTEAFF. Here the CDR3 DNA reads TGTGCCAGCAGTTTCCCGGGAAGATGGACTGAAGCTTTCTTT. The whole variable domain, filled in from reference TRBV28 and TRBJ1-1, reads DVKVTQSSRYLVKRTGEKVFLECVQDMDHENMFWYRQDPGLGLRLIYFSYDVKMKEKGDIPEGYSVSREKKERFSLILESASTNQTSMYLCASSFPGRWTEAFFGQGTRLTVV.